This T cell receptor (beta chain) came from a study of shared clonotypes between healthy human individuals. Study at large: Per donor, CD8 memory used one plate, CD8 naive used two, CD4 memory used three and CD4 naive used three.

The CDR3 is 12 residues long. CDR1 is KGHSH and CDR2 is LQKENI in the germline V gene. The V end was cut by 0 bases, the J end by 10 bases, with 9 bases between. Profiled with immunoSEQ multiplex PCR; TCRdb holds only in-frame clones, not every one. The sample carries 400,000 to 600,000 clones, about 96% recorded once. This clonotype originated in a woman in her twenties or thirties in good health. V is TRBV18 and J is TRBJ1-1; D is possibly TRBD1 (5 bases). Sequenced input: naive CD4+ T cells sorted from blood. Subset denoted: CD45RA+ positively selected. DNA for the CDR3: TGTGCCAGCTCACCACCCTCCGGGGGAGCTTTCTTT. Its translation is CASSPPSGGAFF. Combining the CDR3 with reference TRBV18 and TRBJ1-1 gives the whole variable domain NAGVMQNPRHLVRRRGQEARLRCSPMKGHSHVYWYRQLPEEGLKFMVYLQKENIIDESGMPKERFSAEFPKEGPSILRIQQVVRGDSAAYFCASSPPSGGAFFGQGTRLTVV.